This T cell receptor beta chain was obtained from a study of type 1 regulatory T cells. For the study at large: T-allo10 is an in vitro-generated, Tr1-enriched CD4 T cell product specific for alloantigen.

TCRdb re-called the reads through MiXCR, storing one row per CDR3 protein. The sample yields 60,000 to 80,000 distinct CDR3 sequences, roughly 60% seen once. The CDR3 is 13 residues long. V shed 6 bases and J shed 13 bases, with 21 bases lying between them. Graft donor-derived T-allo10 cells were described as host-alloantigen-specific, anergic, and alloantigen-specifically suppressive. About this clonotype itself: Its antigen is undetermined.

The sequence derives from a human donor in good health. The sample was cultured T cells, either the whole culture or a sorted T cell fraction (not recorded which). Subset specified: Tr1-enriched cell product generated in vitro against host alloantigens. The chain couples TRBV12-3 or TRBV12-4 to TRBJ1-2; D is unclear. The CDR3 loop is CASSFKLDGEGTF. The CDR3, as DNA: TGTGCCAGCAGCTTTAAACTGGACGGTGAAGGCACCTTC.